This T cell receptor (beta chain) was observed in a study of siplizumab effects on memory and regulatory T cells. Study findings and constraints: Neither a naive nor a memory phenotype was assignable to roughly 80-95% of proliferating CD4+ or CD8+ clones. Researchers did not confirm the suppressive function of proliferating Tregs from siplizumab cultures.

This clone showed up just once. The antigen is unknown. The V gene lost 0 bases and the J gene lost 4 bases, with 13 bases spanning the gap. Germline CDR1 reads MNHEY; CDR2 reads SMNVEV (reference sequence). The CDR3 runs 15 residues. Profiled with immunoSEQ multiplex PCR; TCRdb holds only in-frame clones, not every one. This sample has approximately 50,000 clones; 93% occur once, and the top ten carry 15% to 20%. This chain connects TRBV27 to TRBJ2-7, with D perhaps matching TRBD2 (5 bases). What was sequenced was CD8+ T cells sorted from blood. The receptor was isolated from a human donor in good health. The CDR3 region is CASSLSGGGGYEQYF. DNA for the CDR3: TGTGCCAGCAGTTTATCAGGTGGAGGCGGGTACGAGCAGTACTTC.